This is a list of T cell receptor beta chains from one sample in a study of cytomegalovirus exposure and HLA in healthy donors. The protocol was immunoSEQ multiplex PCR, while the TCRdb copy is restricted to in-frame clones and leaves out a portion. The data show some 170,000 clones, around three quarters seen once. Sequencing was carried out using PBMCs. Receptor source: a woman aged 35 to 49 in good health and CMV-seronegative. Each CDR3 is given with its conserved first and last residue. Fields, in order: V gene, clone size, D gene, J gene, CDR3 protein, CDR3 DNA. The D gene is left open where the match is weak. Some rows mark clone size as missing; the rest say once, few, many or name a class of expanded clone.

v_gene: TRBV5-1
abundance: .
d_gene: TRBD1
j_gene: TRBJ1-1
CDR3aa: CASSWTGGEAFF
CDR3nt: TGCGCCAGCAGCTGGACAGGGGGTGAAGCTTTCTTT

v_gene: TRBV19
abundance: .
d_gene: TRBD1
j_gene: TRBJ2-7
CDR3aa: CASQPATGSYEQYF
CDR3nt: TGTGCCAGTCAACCAGCGACAGGGTCCTACGAGCAGTACTTC

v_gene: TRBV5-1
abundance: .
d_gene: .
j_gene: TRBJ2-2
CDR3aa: CASRTRVNTGELFF
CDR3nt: TGCGCCAGCAGGACCAGGGTGAACACCGGGGAGCTGTTTTTT

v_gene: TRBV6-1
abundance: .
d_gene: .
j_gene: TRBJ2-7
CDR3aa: CASSDRGIVNEQYF
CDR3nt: TGTGCCAGCAGTGACAGGGGTATTGTTAACGAGCAGTACTTC

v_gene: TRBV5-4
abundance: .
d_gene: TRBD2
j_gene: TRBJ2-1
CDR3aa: CASRIVGLAGHNEQFF
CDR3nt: TGTGCCAGCAGGATCGTGGGGCTAGCGGGCCACAATGAGCAGTTCTTC

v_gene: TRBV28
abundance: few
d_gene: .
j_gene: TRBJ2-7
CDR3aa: CASSGTGGYEQYF
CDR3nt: TGTGCCAGCAGTGGGACCGGGGGCTACGAGCAGTACTTC

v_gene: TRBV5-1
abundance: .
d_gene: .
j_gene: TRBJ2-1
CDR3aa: CASSLEVQRYNEQFF
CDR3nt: TGCGCCAGCAGCTTGGAGGTTCAGAGGTACAATGAGCAGTTCTTC

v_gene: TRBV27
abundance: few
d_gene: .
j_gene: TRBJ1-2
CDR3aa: CASSLKGNRDGYTF
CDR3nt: TGTGCCAGCAGTCTAAAGGGGAACAGGGACGGCTACACCTTC

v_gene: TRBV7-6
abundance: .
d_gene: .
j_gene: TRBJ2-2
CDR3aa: CASSLGMDRNTGELFF
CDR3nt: TGTGCCAGCAGCTTAGGGATGGACAGGAACACCGGGGAGCTGTTTTTT

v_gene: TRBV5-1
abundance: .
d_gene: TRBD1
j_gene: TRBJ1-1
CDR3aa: CASSFQGDTEAFF
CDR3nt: TGCGCCAGCAGCTTCCAGGGGGACACTGAAGCTTTCTTT

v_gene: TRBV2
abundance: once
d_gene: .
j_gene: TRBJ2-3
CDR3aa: CASKNTETDTQYF
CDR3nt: TGTGCCAGCAAGAATACAGAAACAGATACGCAGTATTTT

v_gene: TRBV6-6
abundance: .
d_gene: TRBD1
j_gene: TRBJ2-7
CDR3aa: CASNQQGDFGEQYF
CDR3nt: TGTGCCAGCAACCAACAGGGGGACTTCGGGGAGCAGTACTTC

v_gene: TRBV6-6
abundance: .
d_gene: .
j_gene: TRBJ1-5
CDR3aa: CASSPGLPGDQPQHF
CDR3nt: TGTGCCAGCAGCCCCGGGCTCCCGGGGGATCAGCCCCAGCATTTT

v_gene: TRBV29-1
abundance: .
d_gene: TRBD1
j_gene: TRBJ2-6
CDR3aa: CSVATGGPGANVLTF
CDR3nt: TGCAGCGTTGCCACAGGGGGCCCTGGGGCCAACGTCCTGACTTTC

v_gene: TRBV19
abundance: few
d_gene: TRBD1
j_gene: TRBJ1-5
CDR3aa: CASNRGPDLNQPQHF
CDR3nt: TGTGCCAGTAACAGGGGCCCAGACCTAAATCAGCCCCAGCATTTT

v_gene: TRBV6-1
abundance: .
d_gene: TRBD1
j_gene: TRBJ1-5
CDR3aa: CASSEIPLQGNQPQHF
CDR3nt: TGTGCCAGCAGTGAAATCCCGTTACAGGGGAATCAGCCCCAGCATTTT

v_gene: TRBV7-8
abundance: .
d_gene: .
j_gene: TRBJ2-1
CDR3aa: CASSPSGQTIYNEQFF
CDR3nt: TGTGCCAGCAGCCCCTCAGGACAGACGATTTACAATGAGCAGTTCTTC

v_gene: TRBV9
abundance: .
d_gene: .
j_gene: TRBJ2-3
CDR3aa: CASSVDPSRGDTQYF
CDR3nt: TGTGCCAGCAGCGTAGATCCTAGCAGGGGAGATACGCAGTATTTT

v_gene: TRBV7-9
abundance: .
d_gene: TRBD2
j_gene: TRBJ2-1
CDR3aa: CASSLGFTSGIYNEQFF
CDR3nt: TGTGCCAGCAGCTTAGGGTTTACTAGCGGGATCTACAATGAGCAGTTCTTC

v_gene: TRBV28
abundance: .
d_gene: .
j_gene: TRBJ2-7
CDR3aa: CASRSPDSYEQYF
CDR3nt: TGTGCCAGCAGGTCACCTGACAGCTACGAGCAGTACTTC

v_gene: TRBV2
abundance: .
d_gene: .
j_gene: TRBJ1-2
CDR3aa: CASSVEGRATSYGYTF
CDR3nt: TGTGCCAGCAGTGTTGAGGGTAGGGCGACTTCTTATGGCTACACCTTC

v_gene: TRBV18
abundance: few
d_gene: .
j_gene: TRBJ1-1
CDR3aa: CASSLPRVYDTEAFF
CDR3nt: TGTGCCAGCTCACTTCCCAGGGTTTACGACACTGAAGCTTTCTTT

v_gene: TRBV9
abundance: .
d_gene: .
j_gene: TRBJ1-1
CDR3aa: CASSVGGWSEAFF
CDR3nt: TGTGCCAGCAGCGTAGGAGGGTGGTCTGAAGCTTTCTTT

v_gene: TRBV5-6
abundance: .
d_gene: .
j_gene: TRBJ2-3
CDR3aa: CASSAGFVADTQYF
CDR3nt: TGTGCCAGCAGCGCGGGATTTGTAGCAGATACGCAGTATTTT

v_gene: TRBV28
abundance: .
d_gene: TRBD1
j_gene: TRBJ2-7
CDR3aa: CASSDQGAKAYEQYF
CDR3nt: TGTGCCAGCAGTGACCAGGGGGCTAAAGCCTACGAGCAGTACTTC

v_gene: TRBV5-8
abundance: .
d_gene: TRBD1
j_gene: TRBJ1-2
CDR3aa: CASSFFSGTENYGYTF
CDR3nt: TGTGCCAGCAGCTTTTTTTCCGGGACAGAAAACTATGGCTACACCTTC

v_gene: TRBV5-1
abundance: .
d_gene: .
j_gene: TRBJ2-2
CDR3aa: CASSLPGTPGNTGELFF
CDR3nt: TGCGCCAGCAGCTTGCCCGGGACACCGGGGAACACCGGGGAGCTGTTTTTT

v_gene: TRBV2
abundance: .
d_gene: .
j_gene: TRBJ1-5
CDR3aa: CASSVGREANQPQHF
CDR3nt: TGTGCCAGCAGTGTCGGCAGGGAGGCCAATCAGCCCCAGCATTTT

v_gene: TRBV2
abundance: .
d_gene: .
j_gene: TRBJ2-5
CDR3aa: CASTVREETQYF
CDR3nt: TGTGCCAGCACCGTGCGGGAAGAGACCCAGTACTTC

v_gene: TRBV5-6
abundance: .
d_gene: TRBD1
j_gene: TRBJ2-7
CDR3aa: CASSSTDRGRAYEQYF
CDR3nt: TGTGCCAGCAGCTCCACGGACAGGGGGCGAGCCTACGAGCAGTACTTC

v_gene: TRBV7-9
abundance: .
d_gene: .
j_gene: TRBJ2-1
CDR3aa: CASSLATALAEQFF
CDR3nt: TGTGCCAGCAGCTTAGCCACAGCTTTGGCTGAGCAGTTCTTC

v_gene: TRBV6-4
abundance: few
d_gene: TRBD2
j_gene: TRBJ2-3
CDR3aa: CASSETGGGTDTQYF
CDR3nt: TGTGCCAGCAGTGAAACGGGAGGTGGCACAGATACGCAGTATTTT

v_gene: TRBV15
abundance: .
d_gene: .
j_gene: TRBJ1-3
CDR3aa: CATSGPSSGNTIYF
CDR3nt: TGTGCCACCAGCGGCCCTAGCTCTGGAAACACCATATATTTT

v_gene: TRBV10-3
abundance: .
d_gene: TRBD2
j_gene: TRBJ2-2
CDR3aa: CAISDLGTSETGELFF
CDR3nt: TGTGCCATCAGTGACCTTGGGACTAGCGAGACCGGGGAGCTGTTTTTT

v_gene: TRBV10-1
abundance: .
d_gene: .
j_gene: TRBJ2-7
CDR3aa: CASSAPPDYRYEQYF
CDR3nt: TGCGCCAGCAGTGCCCCCCCGGACTACCGGTACGAGCAGTACTTC

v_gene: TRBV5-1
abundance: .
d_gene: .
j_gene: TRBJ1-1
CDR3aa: CASSLAGEDGTEAFF
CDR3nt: TGCGCCAGCAGCTTGGCCGGGGAGGATGGTACTGAAGCTTTCTTT

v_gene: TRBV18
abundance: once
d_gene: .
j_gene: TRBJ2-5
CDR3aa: CASSNGYDARETQYF
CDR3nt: TGTGCCAGCTCAAACGGCTACGATGCTAGGGAGACCCAGTACTTC

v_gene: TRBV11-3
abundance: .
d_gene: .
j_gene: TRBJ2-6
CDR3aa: CASSGSGQRNSGANVLTF
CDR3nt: TGTGCCAGCAGCGGCTCCGGACAGCGAAACTCTGGGGCCAACGTCCTGACTTTC

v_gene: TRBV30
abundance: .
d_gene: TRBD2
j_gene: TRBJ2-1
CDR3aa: CAQTSGRNEQFF
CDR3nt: TGTGCCCAAACTAGCGGGAGAAATGAGCAGTTCTTC

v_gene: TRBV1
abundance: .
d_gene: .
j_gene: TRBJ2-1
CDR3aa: CTSKGLAGGGAHNEQFF
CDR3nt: TGCACCAGCAAGGGACTAGCGGGAGGAGGGGCTCACAATGAGCAGTTCTTC

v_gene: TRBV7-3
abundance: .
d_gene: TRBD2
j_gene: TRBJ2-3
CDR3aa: CASSSPGTSGENTQYF
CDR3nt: TGTGCCAGCAGCTCTCCCGGGACTAGCGGGGAGAATACGCAGTATTTT

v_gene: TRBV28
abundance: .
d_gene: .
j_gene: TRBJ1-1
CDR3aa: CASPPRGGGEAFF
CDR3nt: TGTGCCAGCCCCCCGCGGGGGGGCGGTGAAGCTTTCTTT

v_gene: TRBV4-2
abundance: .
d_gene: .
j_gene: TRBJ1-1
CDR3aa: CASSLEAGGAFF
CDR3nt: TGTGCCAGCAGCCTCGAGGCGGGCGGGGCTTTCTTT

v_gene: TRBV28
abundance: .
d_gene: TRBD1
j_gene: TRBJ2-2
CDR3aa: CASRSGGTGELFF
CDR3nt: TGTGCCAGCAGGTCAGGGGGCACCGGGGAGCTGTTTTTT

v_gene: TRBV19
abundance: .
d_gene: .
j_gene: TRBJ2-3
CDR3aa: CASIPRVGGGRMVPDTQYF
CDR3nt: TGTGCCAGTATCCCCCGAGTAGGTGGCGGCCGAATGGTCCCAGATACGCAGTATTTT

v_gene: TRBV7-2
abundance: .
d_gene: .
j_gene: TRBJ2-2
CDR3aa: CASSLMERGELFF
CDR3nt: TGTGCCAGCAGCTTAATGGAGCGCGGGGAGCTGTTTTTT

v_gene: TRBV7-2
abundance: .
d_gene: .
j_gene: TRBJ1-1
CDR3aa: CASSFRGAGLSRTEAFF
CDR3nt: TGTGCCAGCAGCTTCCGGGGGGCGGGACTTAGTCGAACTGAAGCTTTCTTT

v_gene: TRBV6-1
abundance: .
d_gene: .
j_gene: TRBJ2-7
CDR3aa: CASSGGIGTYEQYF
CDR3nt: TGTGCCAGCAGTGGAGGGATAGGAACCTACGAGCAGTACTTC